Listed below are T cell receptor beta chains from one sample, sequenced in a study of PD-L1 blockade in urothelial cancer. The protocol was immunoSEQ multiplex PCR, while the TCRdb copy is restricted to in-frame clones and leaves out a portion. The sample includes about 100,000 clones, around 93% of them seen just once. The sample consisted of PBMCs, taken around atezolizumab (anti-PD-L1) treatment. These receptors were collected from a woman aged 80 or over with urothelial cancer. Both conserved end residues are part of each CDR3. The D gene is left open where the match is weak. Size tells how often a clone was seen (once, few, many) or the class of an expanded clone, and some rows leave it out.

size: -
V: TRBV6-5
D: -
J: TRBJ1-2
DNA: TGTGCCAGCAGTCCCATGGCCGACTATGGCTACACCTTC
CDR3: CASSPMADYGYTF

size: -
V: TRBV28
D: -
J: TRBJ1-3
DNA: TGTGCCAGCAGTTTAGATACAGGTTATTCTGGAAACACCATATATTTT
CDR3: CASSLDTGYSGNTIYF

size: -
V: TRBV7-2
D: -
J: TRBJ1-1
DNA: TGTGCCAGCAGCCCCCCAGGAGGGACCACTGAAGCTTTCTTT
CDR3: CASSPPGGTTEAFF

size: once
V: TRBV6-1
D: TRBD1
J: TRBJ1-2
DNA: TGTGCCAGCAGTGAAAACTGGGACAGAGTTGATGGCTACACCTTC
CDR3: CASSENWDRVDGYTF

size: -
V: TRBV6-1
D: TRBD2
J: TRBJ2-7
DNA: TGTGCCAGCTGCCTTAGCGGGGACTACGAGCAGTACTTC
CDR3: CASCLSGDYEQYF

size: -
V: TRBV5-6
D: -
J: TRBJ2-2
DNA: TGTGCCAGCAGCTCCGTGACAGGGAACACCGGGGAGCTGTTTTTT
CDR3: CASSSVTGNTGELFF

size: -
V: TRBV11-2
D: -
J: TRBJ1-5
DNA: TGTGCCAGCAGCTTAGCAGGGGCCCGAGGCAATCAGCCCCAGCATTTT
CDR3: CASSLAGARGNQPQHF

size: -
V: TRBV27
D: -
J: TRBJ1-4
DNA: TGTGCCAGCAGTCGGTCGAGGGGGGGCGCGGGTGAAAAACTGTTTTTT
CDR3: CASSRSRGGAGEKLFF

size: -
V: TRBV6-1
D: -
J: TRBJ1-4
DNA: TGTGCCAGCACGGTGCGGGACTACGCTGAAAAACTGTTTTTT
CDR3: CASTVRDYAEKLFF

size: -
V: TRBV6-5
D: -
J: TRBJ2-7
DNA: TGTGCCAGCAGTTATCAGGCAGAGCCCCACTCCTACGAGCAGTACTTC
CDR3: CASSYQAEPHSYEQYF

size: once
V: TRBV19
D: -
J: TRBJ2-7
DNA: TGTGCCAGTAGTATAGATCCTCTCTACGAGCAGTACTTC
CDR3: CASSIDPLYEQYF

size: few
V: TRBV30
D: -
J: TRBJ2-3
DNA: TGTGCCTGGAGTGTACACAGGGCAGATACGCAGTATTTT
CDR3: CAWSVHRADTQYF

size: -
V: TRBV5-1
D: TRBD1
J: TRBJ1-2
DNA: TGCGCCAGCAGCTCTCCGGGACAGGGGGCCTCCCTCTATGGCTACACCTTC
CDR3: CASSSPGQGASLYGYTF

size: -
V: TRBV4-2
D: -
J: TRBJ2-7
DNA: TGTGCCAGCAGCCAAGATCGGGGCTACGAGCAGTACTTC
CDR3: CASSQDRGYEQYF

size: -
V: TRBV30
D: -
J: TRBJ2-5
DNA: TGTGCCGTGACTCCCTCCAGCGGAGGCGGGGAGACCCAGTACTTC
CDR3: CAVTPSSGGGETQYF

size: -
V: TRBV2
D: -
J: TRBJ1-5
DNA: TGTGCCAGCAGTGAAGATTATCGGGGTTTCGGGCCGGGGCAGCCCCAGCATTTT
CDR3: CASSEDYRGFGPGQPQHF

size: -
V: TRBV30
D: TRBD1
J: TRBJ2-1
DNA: TGTGCCTGGAGAGGTCAGGGGGCTAGGAATGAGCAGTTCTTC
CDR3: CAWRGQGARNEQFF

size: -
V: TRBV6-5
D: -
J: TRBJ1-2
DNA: TGTGCCAGCAGTCTCGGCCCCTGGGGGGTCGGCTACACCTTC
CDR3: CASSLGPWGVGYTF